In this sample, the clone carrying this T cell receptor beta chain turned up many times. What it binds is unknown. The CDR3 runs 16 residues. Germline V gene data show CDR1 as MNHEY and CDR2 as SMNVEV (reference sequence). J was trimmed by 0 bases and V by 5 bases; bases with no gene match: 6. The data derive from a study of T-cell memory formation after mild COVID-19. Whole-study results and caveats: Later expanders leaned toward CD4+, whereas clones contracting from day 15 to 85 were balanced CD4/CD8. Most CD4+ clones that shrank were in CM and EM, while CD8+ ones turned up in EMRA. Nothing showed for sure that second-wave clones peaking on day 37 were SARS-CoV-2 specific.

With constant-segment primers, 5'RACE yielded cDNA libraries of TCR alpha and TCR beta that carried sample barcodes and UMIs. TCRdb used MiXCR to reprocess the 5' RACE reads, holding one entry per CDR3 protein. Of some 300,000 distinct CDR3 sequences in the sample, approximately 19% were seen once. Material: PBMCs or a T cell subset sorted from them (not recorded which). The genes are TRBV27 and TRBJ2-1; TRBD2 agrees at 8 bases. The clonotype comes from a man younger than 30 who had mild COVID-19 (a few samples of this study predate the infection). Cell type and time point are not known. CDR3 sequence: CASSPLTSGSYNEQFF. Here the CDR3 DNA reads TGTGCCAGCAGTCCCCTTACTAGCGGCTCCTACAATGAGCAGTTCTTC.